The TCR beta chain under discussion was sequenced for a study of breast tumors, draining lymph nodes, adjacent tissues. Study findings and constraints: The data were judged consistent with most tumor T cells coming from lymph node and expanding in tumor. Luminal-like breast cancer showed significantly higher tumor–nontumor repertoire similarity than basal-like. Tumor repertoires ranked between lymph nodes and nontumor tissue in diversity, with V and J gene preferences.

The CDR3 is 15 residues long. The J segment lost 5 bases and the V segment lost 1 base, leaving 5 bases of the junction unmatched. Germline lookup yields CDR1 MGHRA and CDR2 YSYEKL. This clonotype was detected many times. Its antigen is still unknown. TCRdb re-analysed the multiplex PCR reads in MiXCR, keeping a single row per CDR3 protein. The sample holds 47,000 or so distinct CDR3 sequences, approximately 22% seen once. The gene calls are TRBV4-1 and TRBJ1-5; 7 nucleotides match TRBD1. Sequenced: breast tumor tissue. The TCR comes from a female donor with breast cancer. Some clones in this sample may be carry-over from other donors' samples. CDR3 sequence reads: CASSQAWDRYQPQHF. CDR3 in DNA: TGCGCCAGCAGCCAAGCTTGGGACAGATATCAGCCCCAGCATTTT.